Presented here are 30 T cell receptor beta chains from one specimen sequenced in a study of blood T cell repertoires in COVID-19. TCRdb's copy holds only in-frame clones and misses some; the assay was immunoSEQ multiplex PCR. The sample has about 280,000 clones, about 85% seen once. The sample was PBMCs or T cells enriched from blood (not recorded which). The receptors here all came from a woman between 50 and 59 years old who had recovered from COVID-19.

The rearrangement joins TRBV19 to TRBJ1-1, with 8 bases matching TRBD1. The CDR3 consists of 14 residues. Per the germline V gene, CDR1 is LNHDA and CDR2 is SQIVND (reference sequence). V gave up 4 bases and J gave up 4 bases; unmatched junction bases: 5. CDR3 loop: CASSKAGGPTEAFF. As DNA, the CDR3 is TGTGCCAGTAGTAAGGCAGGGGGCCCCACTGAAGCTTTCTTT. The whole variable domain, filled in from reference TRBV19 and TRBJ1-1, reads DGGITQSPKYLFRKEGQNVTLSCEQNLNHDAMYWYRQDPGQGLRLIYYSQIVNDFQKGDIAEGYSVSREKKESFPLTVTSAQKNPTAFYLCASSKAGGPTEAFFGQGTRLTVV.

Of note for this clone: The sample has other DNA sequences that encode this CDR3 too. The genes are TRBV19 and TRBJ1-5; possible D gene TRBD1, 5 bases. The V and J ends lost 5 bases and 1 base respectively, with 9 bases between them. CDR3 size: 14 residues. CDR1 and CDR2 (germline): LNHDA, SQIVND (reference sequence). CDR3 in DNA: TGTGCCAGTAGTTTGACAGCGAGCAATCAGCCCCAGCATTTT. This sequence encodes CASSLTASNQPQHF.

The chain links TRBV28 to TRBJ1-4; D gene unclear. Germline V lookup: CDR1 MDHEN, CDR2 SYDVKM. Trimming shortened V by 6 bases and J by 1 base, and 18 bases separated the two germline ends. This CDR3 has 17 amino acids. The CDR3 DNA follows: TGTGCCAGCAGCTCAACCGGCAGGCCTGGAACTAATGAAAAACTGTTTTTT. Its translation is CASSSTGRPGTNEKLFF.

V usage is TRBV27 and J usage is TRBJ1-2; D is perhaps TRBD1 (5 bases). V shed 0 bases and J shed 7 bases, with 15 bases lying between them. This CDR3 is built from 15 residues. Germline V CDR1 and CDR2: MNHEY, SMNVEV (reference sequence). The CDR3, as DNA: TGTGCCAGCAGTTTATCGGAAGGGTCGGGGGGTGGCTACACCTTC. Encoded protein: CASSLSEGSGGGYTF.

In its sample, this clone was seen once. V is TRBV19 and J is TRBJ1-5; 7 nucleotides match TRBD1. The CDR3 is 13 residues long. V shed 7 bases, J shed 4 bases, and the junction held 4 bases outside the gene matches. Per the germline V gene, CDR1 is LNHDA and CDR2 is SQIVND (reference sequence). The CDR3 sequence is CASTIQGNQPQHF. The CDR3 nucleotides read TGTGCCAGTACGATACAGGGGAATCAGCCCCAGCATTTT.

The chain couples TRBV20-1 to TRBJ2-5; 12 nucleotides agree with TRBD2. The J segment lost 2 bases and the V segment lost 3 bases, leaving 10 bases of the junction unmatched. Germline V CDR1 and CDR2: DFQATT, SNEGSKA (reference sequence). This CDR3 region has 17 residues. The CDR3 DNA reads TGCAGTGCTAGTCCGGGCCTAGCGGGAGGGTCTCAAGAGACCCAGTACTTC. Encoded protein: CSASPGLAGGSQETQYF.

The chain carries TRBV7-8 and TRBJ1-4; 7 positions agree with TRBD1. V lost 5 bases and J lost 1; bases outside the gene matches: 4. The CDR3 covers 15 residues. Germline V CDR1 and CDR2: SGHVS, FQNEAQ. The CDR3 coding sequence is TGTGCCAGCAGCCACAACAGGGGAACTAATGAAAAACTGTTTTTT. Residues: CASSHNRGTNEKLFF. Variable domain in full (rest from reference TRBV7-8 and TRBJ1-4): GAGVSQSPRYKVAKRGQDVALRCDPISGHVSLFWYQQALGQGPEFLTYFQNEAQLDKSGLPSDRFFAERPEGSVSTLKIQRTQQEDSAVYLCASSHNRGTNEKLFFGSGTQLSVL.

The chain links TRBV7-8 to TRBJ1-6; 7 bases line up with TRBD1. With V trimmed by 5 bases and J by 6 bases, 10 bases remained unmatched. Germline CDR1 is SGHVS and CDR2 is FQNEAQ. This CDR3 region has 16 residues. This CDR3 reads CASSELTGVSNSPLHF. The CDR3 DNA sequence: TGTGCCAGCAGCGAGCTTACAGGGGTTTCTAATTCACCCCTCCACTTT. Complete variable domain (other parts from reference TRBV7-8 and TRBJ1-6): GAGVSQSPRYKVAKRGQDVALRCDPISGHVSLFWYQQALGQGPEFLTYFQNEAQLDKSGLPSDRFFAERPEGSVSTLKIQRTQQEDSAVYLCASSELTGVSNSPLHFGNGTRLTVT.

The CDR3 loop reads CASSWGGGTSGGLRRSYNEQFF. DNA of the CDR3: TGCGCCAGCAGTTGGGGCGGAGGGACTAGCGGGGGCCTGCGAAGGTCCTACAATGAGCAGTTCTTC. The J gene is TRBJ2-1, the V gene TRBV5-1, with 14 bases fitting TRBD2. V shed 5 bases and J 1 base; nucleotides not matched to a gene: 20. Germline V gives CDR1 SGHRS, CDR2 YFSETQ. This CDR3 is built from 22 residues.

The gene calls are TRBV11-2 and TRBJ2-3, with D unresolved. V lost 1 base and J 5 bases, leaving 7 bases between the germline ends. CDR1 and CDR2 (germline): SGHAT, FQNNGV. The CDR3 runs to 13 residues. The CDR3 here is CASSLAGRDTQYF. The CDR3 DNA reads TGTGCCAGCAGCTTAGCTGGGCGAGATACGCAGTATTTT.

V usage is TRBV24-1 and J usage is TRBJ2-3; 7 bases are shared with TRBD1. The V gene end was trimmed by 7 bases and the J gene end by 0 bases; junction bases not matched to a gene: 3. Germline V gene lookup returns CDR1 KGHDR and CDR2 SFDVKD. The CDR3 runs 14 residues. The CDR3 here is CATSDRASTDTQYF. The CDR3 coding sequence is TGTGCCACCAGCGACAGGGCTAGCACAGATACGCAGTATTTT.

The V and J genes are TRBV18 and TRBJ1-2, with D possibly TRBD1 on 5 matching bases. The germline CDR1 and CDR2 sequences are KGHSH and LQKENI. The CDR3 spans 14 residues. Trimming took 0 bases from V and 3 from J, leaving 8 bases between them. CDR3 DNA sequence: TGTGCCAGCTCACCACCAGGGGTGGACTATGGCTACACCTTC. Protein product: CASSPPGVDYGYTF.

This rearrangement joins TRBV27 to TRBJ2-7; 7 bases match TRBD1. V dropped 5 bases and J dropped 0; count of bases not matched to a gene: 4. Germline V gives CDR1 MNHEY, CDR2 SMNVEV (reference sequence). The CDR3 sequence is 14 residues long. The CDR3 DNA sequence: TGTGCCAGCAGTCCCGGGACAGTCTCCTACGAGCAGTACTTC. This gives the protein CASSPGTVSYEQYF.

This clone was seen a single time. V gene TRBV5-1 combines with J gene TRBJ2-2, with D possibly matching TRBD1 (7 bases). The germline CDR1 and CDR2 sequences are SGHRS and YFSETQ. Trimming took 7 bases from V and 1 from J, leaving 17 bases between them. CDR3 length: 16 residues. CDR3 sequence reads: CASRRGGTVNTGELFF. CDR3 DNA: TGCGCCAGCCGCAGAGGGGGGACAGTGAACACCGGGGAGCTGTTTTTT.

The chain is built from TRBV20-1 and TRBJ1-2; no definite D call. Trimming stripped 3 bases from V and 6 bases from J, with 8 bases between. This CDR3 has 11 amino acids. The germline V gene has CDR1 DFQATT and CDR2 SNEGSKA (reference sequence). CDR3 sequence reads: CSARYLDGYTF. CDR3 DNA: TGCAGTGCTAGGTATCTTGATGGCTACACCTTC.

V is TRBV12-3 or TRBV12-4 and J is TRBJ1-2; tentatively, D is TRBD1 (5 bases). There are 12 residues in the CDR3. Trimming pared 6 bases from V and 8 bases from J, leaving 13 bases between. This chain's CDR3 is CASSLYRNGYTF. In nucleotides, the CDR3 is TGTGCCAGCAGCCTTTACAGGAACGGCTACACCTTC.

This chain connects TRBV3-1 (or the pseudogene TRBV3-2) to TRBJ1-3, with 12 bases lining up with TRBD1. The CDR3 totals 19 residues. Germline V gives CDR1 LGHDT, CDR2 YNNKEL (reference sequence). The V segment lost 0 bases and the J segment 1 base; nucleotides outside the gene matches: 7. For the CDR3, the DNA is TGTGCCAGCAGCCAAGATCCGCCGGGACAGGGGGCTTCTGGAAACACCATATATTTT. Its protein product is CASSQDPPGQGASGNTIYF.

The chain is built from TRBV13 and TRBJ2-7, with D possibly TRBD2 on 6 matching bases. Germline CDR1 is PRHDT and CDR2 is FYEKMQ (reference sequence). Trimming shortened V by 3 bases and J by 1 base, and 10 bases separated the two germline ends. The CDR3 extends over 14 amino acids. The CDR3 sequence is CASSFGGGSYEQYF. Here the CDR3 DNA reads TGTGCCAGCAGCTTCGGTGGGGGGTCCTACGAGCAGTACTTC. Supplemented by reference TRBV13 and TRBJ2-7, the full variable domain reads AAGVIQSPRHLIKEKRETATLKCYPIPRHDTVYWYQQGPGQDPQFLISFYEKMQSDKGSIPDRFSAQQFSDYHSELNMSSLELGDSALYFCASSFGGGSYEQYFGPGTRLTVT.

The chain employs TRBV9 and TRBJ2-5; D is perhaps TRBD1 (6 bases). Trimming left V 4 bases short and J 4 bases short, with 26 bases between. The CDR3 is 18 amino acids. The germline V gene has CDR1 SGDLS and CDR2 YYNGEE. CDR3 residues: CASSTRNGSAGVRETQYF. As DNA, the CDR3 is TGTGCCAGCAGCACCCGGAACGGGTCGGCAGGGGTGAGAGAGACCCAGTACTTC.

The chain is built from TRBV30 and TRBJ2-7; D is unresolved. Germline V gene data show CDR1 as GTSNPN and CDR2 as SVGIG (reference sequence). The CDR3 consists of 12 residues. V was pared by 4 bases and J by 0 bases, with 7 bases between. The chain's CDR3 is CAWNLDSYEQYF. The CDR3 DNA is TGTGCCTGGAACCTAGACTCCTACGAGCAGTACTTC.

This clone turned up a few times. This rearrangement joins TRBV30 to TRBJ1-5, with a possible D match to TRBD1 (5 bases). Trimming stripped 0 bases from V and 0 bases from J, with 12 bases between. The CDR3 totals 16 residues. CDR1 is GTSNPN and CDR2 is SVGIG in the germline V gene (reference sequence). The CDR3 nucleotides are TGTGCCTGGAGTGTAATCGCAGGGAATAGCAATCAGCCCCAGCATTTT. Translated, it gives CAWSVIAGNSNQPQHF. The full variable domain, rest sourced from reference TRBV30 and TRBJ1-5, is SQTIHQWPATLVQPVGSPLSLECTVEGTSNPNLYWYRQAAGRGLQLLFYSVGIGQISSEVPQNLSASRPQDRQFILSSKKLLLSDSGFYLCAWSVIAGNSNQPQHFGDGTRLSIL.

This clone was counted only a few times. The chain has TRBV5-6 and TRBJ2-2, with D maybe TRBD1 (6 bases). V dropped 3 bases and J dropped 4 bases, with 13 bases sitting between them. This CDR3 comprises 15 residues. Germline-derived CDR1 and CDR2 are SGHDT and YYEEEE. The CDR3 DNA sequence: TGTGCCAGCAGCTGGCTGGACAGATCCACCGGGGAGCTGTTTTTT. This gives the protein CASSWLDRSTGELFF.

CDR3 bases: TGTGCCAGCAGCTTGGGGGGATGGCGGGTCAGCACAGATACGCAGTATTTT. Translation: CASSLGGWRVSTDTQYF. The chain recombines TRBV5-4 with TRBJ2-3; tentative D call: TRBD2 (5 bases). This CDR3 contains 17 residues. The V gene lost 0 bases and the J gene lost 0 bases, with 14 bases spanning the gap. Germline values: CDR1 SGHNT, CDR2 YYREEE (reference sequence).

CDR3 coding DNA: TGTGCCAGCGGGCCGGGGTACACCAATGAGCAGTTCTTC. Amino acids: CASGPGYTNEQFF. The chain is built from TRBV2 and TRBJ2-1, with a weak D call TRBD2 (5 bases). There are 13 residues in the CDR3. The V and J ends lost 8 bases and 6 bases respectively, with 14 bases between them. The germline V gene has CDR1 SNHLY and CDR2 FYNNEI.

The V and J genes are TRBV7-9 and TRBJ2-2; 7 bases match TRBD1. Germline V gene sequence: CDR1 SEHNR, CDR2 FQNEAQ (reference sequence). This CDR3 has 15 amino acids. Losses at the gene ends were 4 bases for V and 1 base for J; bases not matched to a gene: 3. Here the CDR3 DNA reads TGTGCCAGCAGCTCTCGACAGGGGAACACCGGGGAGCTGTTTTTT. This encodes CASSSRQGNTGELFF.

The chain is built from TRBV7-2 and TRBJ2-5; 9 bases are a match to TRBD2. Germline V CDR1 and CDR2: SGHTA, FQGNSA. This CDR3 is built from 15 residues. With 5 bases clipped from V and 5 bases from J, the junction kept 9 bases outside the gene matches. CDR3 region: CASSTLSSGTETQYF. The DNA of the CDR3 is TGTGCCAGCAGCACCCTCTCTAGCGGGACGGAGACCCAGTACTTC.

This chain uses TRBV7-9 with TRBJ1-4; 12 bases map to TRBD1. CDR3 length equals 14 residues. V was pared by 10 bases and J by 10 bases, with 10 bases of the junction left unmatched. Germline V gene sequence: CDR1 SEHNR, CDR2 FQNEAQ (reference sequence). The CDR3 DNA follows: TGTGCCATCAGAACCGGGACAGGGGGCGTAAAACTGTTTTTT. Amino acids: CAIRTGTGGVKLFF.

This clone was seen once. V is TRBV19 and J is TRBJ2-3; 10 positions match TRBD1. This CDR3 has 18 amino acids. Germline V lookup: CDR1 LNHDA, CDR2 SQIVND (reference sequence). Losses at the gene ends were 6 bases for V and 3 bases for J; bases not matched to a gene: 15. CDR3 sequence: CASSSPTGGRSRTDTQYF. The CDR3 DNA reads TGTGCCAGTAGCTCCCCGACAGGGGGCCGATCAAGGACAGATACGCAGTATTTT.

J is TRBJ1-6 and V is TRBV2; D unclear. Deletions cut 0 bases from V and 4 bases from J, with 7 bases between. There are 15 residues in the CDR3. Germline CDR1 and CDR2: SNHLY and FYNNEI. The CDR3 region has the DNA TGTGCCAGCAGTGAAGCTCGGGATTATAATTCACCCCTCCACTTT. Its protein product is CASSEARDYNSPLHF.

The chain couples TRBV24-1 to TRBJ1-1, with D perhaps matching TRBD1 (6 bases). The CDR3 runs to 13 residues. The germline V gene encodes CDR1 KGHDR and CDR2 SFDVKD. V lost 4 bases to trimming and J lost 5 bases, with 10 bases between them. The CDR3 loop reads CATSDTGYTEAFF. CDR3 DNA sequence: TGTGCCACCAGTGACACAGGGTATACTGAAGCTTTCTTT.